This is a list of T cell receptor beta chains from one sample in a study of T cells in Graves' hyperthyroidism and ophthalmopathy. TCRdb redid the calling of the multiplex PCR reads with MiXCR, one entry per CDR3 protein. The data hold approximately 380,000 distinct CDR3 sequences, with over 11% observed a single time. Sequenced: blood. The receptors derive from a middle-aged man with Graves' ophthalmopathy. The CDR3 runs from the conserved cysteine through the conserved F or W. Each record gives: D gene, V gene, CDR3 protein. The D gene is left open where the match is weak.

d_call: .; v_call: TRBV7-9; cdr3_aa: CASSHSGGSEAFF
d_call: .; v_call: TRBV12-3/TRBV12-4; cdr3_aa: CASSLIGYEQYF
d_call: .; v_call: TRBV12-3/TRBV12-4; cdr3_aa: CASSYGAGGQGNTQCF
d_call: .; v_call: TRBV4-2; cdr3_aa: CASSQEAAALSYEQYF
d_call: TRBD2; v_call: TRBV11-2; cdr3_aa: CASSISGMGELFF
d_call: .; v_call: TRBV2; cdr3_aa: CASTLGQSSAYTF
d_call: TRBD1; v_call: TRBV6-4; cdr3_aa: CASSESRGGAGTIYF
d_call: TRBD2; v_call: TRBV18; cdr3_aa: CASSPRGSGRVYNEQFF
d_call: .; v_call: TRBV9; cdr3_aa: CASSVAASGTGELFF
d_call: .; v_call: TRBV30; cdr3_aa: CAWLPKNIRNQPQHF
d_call: TRBD1; v_call: TRBV5-4; cdr3_aa: CASSLEVRGDYGYTF
d_call: TRBD1; v_call: TRBV10-2; cdr3_aa: CASSESRGPGELFF
d_call: TRBD2; v_call: TRBV3-1; cdr3_aa: CASSSYSGSSYNEQFF
d_call: TRBD2; v_call: TRBV9; cdr3_aa: CASSVDGRSSLYEQYF
d_call: TRBD1; v_call: TRBV20-1; cdr3_aa: CSAITGAHNEQFF
d_call: .; v_call: TRBV6-1; cdr3_aa: CASSEGWGRGTEAFF
d_call: .; v_call: TRBV15; cdr3_aa: CATSRAGEPGETQYF
d_call: .; v_call: TRBV3-1; cdr3_aa: CASSQGPGGVNTEAFF
d_call: .; v_call: TRBV11-2; cdr3_aa: CASSLERSRAYEQYF
d_call: TRBD1; v_call: TRBV28; cdr3_aa: CASSPGTERGFSYEQYF
d_call: TRBD1; v_call: TRBV6-1; cdr3_aa: CASSQESGQGAREQYF
d_call: TRBD1; v_call: TRBV5-1; cdr3_aa: CASSSRTGAYEQYF
d_call: .; v_call: TRBV7-8; cdr3_aa: CASSPAILGVTGELFF
d_call: .; v_call: TRBV12-5; cdr3_aa: CASGLGIMNTEAFF
d_call: .; v_call: TRBV19; cdr3_aa: CAGSINGVPPQFF
d_call: .; v_call: TRBV3-1; cdr3_aa: CASSQEAGSNTDTQYF
d_call: .; v_call: TRBV29-1; cdr3_aa: CSATGSSTDTQYF
d_call: .; v_call: TRBV7-9; cdr3_aa: CASRLTRGTSTDTQYF
d_call: .; v_call: TRBV6-5; cdr3_aa: CASSSAPPIVRVNYGYTF
d_call: TRBD1; v_call: TRBV28; cdr3_aa: CASRRGQRYNEQFF
d_call: .; v_call: TRBV9; cdr3_aa: CASSDEGGQTLILEQYF
d_call: TRBD2; v_call: TRBV20-1; cdr3_aa: CSARELRGRQETQYF
d_call: .; v_call: TRBV29-1; cdr3_aa: CSVEYSIGYNEQFF
d_call: .; v_call: TRBV27; cdr3_aa: CASSPNSLASTEAFF
d_call: .; v_call: TRBV5-1; cdr3_aa: CASSRDGTDTQYF
d_call: .; v_call: TRBV27; cdr3_aa: CASSLSEGRTEAFF
d_call: TRBD2; v_call: TRBV2; cdr3_aa: CASSGTSGLAVSDTQYF
d_call: .; v_call: TRBV3-1; cdr3_aa: CASSPRGQSPSNEQFF
d_call: TRBD1; v_call: TRBV6-1; cdr3_aa: CASSPGTGWHEQFF
d_call: TRBD2; v_call: TRBV9; cdr3_aa: CASAGASGSYEQFF
d_call: TRBD2; v_call: TRBV15; cdr3_aa: CATSSRTSGDETQYF
d_call: .; v_call: TRBV5-1; cdr3_aa: CASTKDGFATDTQYF
d_call: .; v_call: TRBV7-9; cdr3_aa: CASSSGLGGGVTYNEQFF
d_call: TRBD2; v_call: TRBV11-2; cdr3_aa: CASSLGAGGPREQFF
d_call: TRBD2; v_call: TRBV18; cdr3_aa: CASSSMPGLADEQYF